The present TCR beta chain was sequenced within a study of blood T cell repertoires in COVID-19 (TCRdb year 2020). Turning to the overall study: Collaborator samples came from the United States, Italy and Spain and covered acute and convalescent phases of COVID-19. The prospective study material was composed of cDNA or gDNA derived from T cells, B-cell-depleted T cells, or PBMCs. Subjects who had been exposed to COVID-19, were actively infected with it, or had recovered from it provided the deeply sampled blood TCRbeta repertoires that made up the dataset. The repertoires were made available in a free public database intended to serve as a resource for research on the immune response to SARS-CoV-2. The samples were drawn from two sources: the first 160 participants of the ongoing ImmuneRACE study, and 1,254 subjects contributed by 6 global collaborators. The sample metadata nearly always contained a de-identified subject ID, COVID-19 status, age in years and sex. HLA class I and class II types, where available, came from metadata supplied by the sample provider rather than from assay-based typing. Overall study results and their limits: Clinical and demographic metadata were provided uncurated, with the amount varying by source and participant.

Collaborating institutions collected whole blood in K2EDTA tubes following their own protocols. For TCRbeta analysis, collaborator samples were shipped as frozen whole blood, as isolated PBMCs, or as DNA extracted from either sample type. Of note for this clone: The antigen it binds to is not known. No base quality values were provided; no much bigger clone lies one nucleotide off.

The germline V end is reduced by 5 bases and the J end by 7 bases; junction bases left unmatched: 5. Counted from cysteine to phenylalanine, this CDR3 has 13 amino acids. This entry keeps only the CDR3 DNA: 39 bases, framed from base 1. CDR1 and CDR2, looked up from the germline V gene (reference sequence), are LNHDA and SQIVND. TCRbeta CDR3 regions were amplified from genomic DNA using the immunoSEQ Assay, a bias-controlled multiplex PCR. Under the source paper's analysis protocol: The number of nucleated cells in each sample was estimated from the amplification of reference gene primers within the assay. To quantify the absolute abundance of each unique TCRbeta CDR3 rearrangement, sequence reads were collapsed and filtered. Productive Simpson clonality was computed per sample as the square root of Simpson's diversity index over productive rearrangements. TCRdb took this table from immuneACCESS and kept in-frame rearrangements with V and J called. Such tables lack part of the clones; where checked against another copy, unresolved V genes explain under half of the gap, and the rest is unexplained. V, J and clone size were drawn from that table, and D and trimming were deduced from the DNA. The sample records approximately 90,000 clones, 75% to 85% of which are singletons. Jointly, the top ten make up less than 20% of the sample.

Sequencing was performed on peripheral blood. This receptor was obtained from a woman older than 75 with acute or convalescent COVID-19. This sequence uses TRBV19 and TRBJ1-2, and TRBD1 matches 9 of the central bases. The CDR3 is CASSPRDRAGYTF. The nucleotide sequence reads TGTGCCAGTAGTCCCCGGGACAGGGCTGGCTACACCTTC.